These 23 T cell receptor beta chains were sequenced from one sample in a study of beta chain features in type 1 diabetes. Expressed TCRB transcripts were sequenced because the entire RNA isolate underwent reverse transcription. TCRdb's copy holds only in-frame clones and misses some; the assay was immunoSEQ multiplex PCR. The table shows more than 150,000 clones, with about 9.8% occurring only once. The sequencing input was central memory CD4+ T cells from blood. Receptor source: a woman under 30 in good health.

This clone was counted between two and nine times. The chain combines TRBV9 with TRBJ2-3; TRBD2 might be the D (6 bases). CDR1 is SGDLS, CDR2 YYNGEE, per germline. The CDR3 covers 13 residues. Trimming removed 4 bases from V and 9 bases from J, with 15 bases in between. The DNA of the CDR3 is TGTGCCAGCAGCCCTAATATAGCGGACACGCAGTATTTT. It translates to CASSPNIADTQYF.

The CDR3 nucleotides are TGTGCCAGCAGCGTAGGTAGCGGGGGCCAAAATGAGCAGTTCTTC. Translation gives CASSVGSGGQNEQFF. The V gene is TRBV9, the J gene TRBJ2-1, with 9 bases fitting TRBD2. CDR1 and CDR2 (germline): SGDLS, YYNGEE. V dropped 0 bases and J dropped 7; count of bases not matched to a gene: 5. The CDR3 sequence is 15 residues long.

The rearrangement uses TRBV7-3 and TRBJ1-3; D gene unclear. With 5 bases removed from V and 0 bases from J, the gap between germline ends came to 5 bases. CDR1 and CDR2 (germline): SGHTA, FQGTGA. The CDR3 is 13 amino acids. For the CDR3, the DNA is TGTGCCAGCAGCGTAGACTCTGGAAACACCATATATTTT. This gives the protein CASSVDSGNTIYF.

This clone occurred a few times. The rearrangement uses TRBV27 and TRBJ1-5; D possibly corresponds to TRBD1 (5 bases). Looked up from germline, CDR1 is MNHEY and CDR2 is SMNVEV (reference sequence). V gave up 6 bases and J gave up 8 bases, with 14 bases separating them. This CDR3 spans 13 amino acids. Here the CDR3 DNA reads TGTGCCAGCAGCAATAGGGGTTTAGAGCCCCAGCATTTT. It specifies CASSNRGLEPQHF.

The chain uses TRBV30 and TRBJ1-5; 7 bases agree with TRBD1. CDR1 GTSNPN and CDR2 SVGIG come from the germline V gene (reference sequence). After removal of 0 bases from V and 3 bases from J, the junction contained 5 bases not matched to a gene. This CDR3 is built from 15 residues. The CDR3 DNA reads as TGTGCCTGGAGTGTAGGACAGGCTTCCAATCAGCCCCAGCATTTT. Its translation is CAWSVGQASNQPQHF.

The genes are TRBV30 and TRBJ1-1; TRBD1 matches 7 bases. CDR1 is GTSNPN and CDR2 is SVGIG in the germline V gene (reference sequence). The CDR3 spans 12 residues. V dropped 2 bases and J dropped 6; count of bases not matched to a gene: 3. In DNA form, the CDR3 reads TGTGCCTGGAGTTGGGGACAGTCTGAAGCTTTCTTT. It yields the protein CAWSWGQSEAFF.

This clone has a handful of counts. The chain combines TRBV15 with TRBJ2-1, with TRBD2 matching over 12 bases. CDR1 is LNHNV and CDR2 is YYDKDF in the germline V gene (reference sequence). Germline trimming cut 7 bases from V and 11 bases from J; bases unmatched to any gene: 9. The CDR3 sequence is 14 residues long. CDR3 loop: CATKLAGGSMQQFF. In nucleotides, the CDR3 is TGTGCCACCAAACTAGCGGGAGGATCTATGCAGCAGTTCTTC.

This chain joins TRBV2 and TRBJ2-5; 7 bases map to TRBD2. V dropped 6 bases and J dropped 3; count of bases not matched to a gene: 1. The CDR3 sequence is 12 residues long. The germline V gene has CDR1 SNHLY and CDR2 FYNNEI. CDR3 protein: CASRRGKETQYF. DNA of the CDR3: TGTGCCAGCAGGCGGGGGAAAGAGACCCAGTACTTC.

The chain couples TRBV10-3 to TRBJ2-1, with TRBD1 as a possible D gene (6 bases). Germline V lookup: CDR1 ENHRY, CDR2 SYGVKD. Trimming cost V 6 bases and J 7 bases, with 10 bases left between them. This CDR3 spans 12 amino acids. CDR3 loop: CAISGQGNEQFF. CDR3 nucleotide sequence: TGTGCCATCAGCGGCCAGGGGAATGAGCAGTTCTTC.

CDR3: CASSMQGQGGGGYTF. The DNA of the CDR3 is TGTGCCAGCAGCATGCAGGGACAGGGAGGAGGTGGCTACACCTTC. V gene TRBV9 combines with J gene TRBJ1-2; 9 nucleotides line up with TRBD1. Germline V gene lookup returns CDR1 SGDLS and CDR2 YYNGEE. Unmatched junction bases numbered 11, after V lost 4 bases and J lost 7 bases. The CDR3 is made up of 15 amino acids. The full variable domain, with the rest looked up from reference TRBV9 and TRBJ1-2, is DSGVTQTPKHLITATGQRVTLRCSPRSGDLSVYWYQQSLDQGLQFLIQYYNGEERAKGNILERFSAQQFPDLHSELNLSSLELGDSALYFCASSMQGQGGGGYTFGSGTRLTVV.

The chain carries TRBV2 and TRBJ2-5; D unresolved. Germline V CDR1 and CDR2: SNHLY, FYNNEI. Deletions cut 4 bases from V and 2 bases from J, with 8 bases between. The CDR3 sequence is 13 residues long. CDR3: CASSVRIQETQYF. CDR3 coding DNA: TGTGCCAGCAGTGTCAGGATACAAGAGACCCAGTACTTC.

This clone was picked up a small number of times. One end of the junction varies from germline; a read error may be responsible. The gene calls are TRBV5-1 and TRBJ2-7; TRBD2 aligns across 11 bases. The CDR3 loop spans 15 amino acids. Germline values: CDR1 SGHRS, CDR2 YFSETQ. The CDR3 region has the DNA TGTGCCAGCAGCCTGATAGCGGGAGGGCCGTGGGAGCAGTACTTC. Amino acid sequence: CASSLIAGGPWEQYF. The variable domain in full, completed from reference TRBV5-1 and TRBJ2-7, reads KAGVTQTPRYLIKTRGQQVTLSCSPISGHRSVSWYQQTPGQGLQFLFEYFSETQRNKGNFPGRFSGRQFSNSRSEMNVSTLELGDSALYLCASSLIAGGPWEQYFGPGTRLTVT.

This clone was seen a few times. The chain uses TRBV4-1 and TRBJ2-7; D remains unclear. The CDR3 sequence is 14 residues long. Germline loops: CDR1 MGHRA, CDR2 YSYEKL. The germline V and J ends were trimmed by 0 bases and 6 bases, with 12 bases remaining between them. The CDR3 here is CASSQDFQSSEQYF. The CDR3 coding sequence is TGCGCCAGCAGCCAAGATTTCCAGTCTTCCGAGCAGTACTTC.

The chain uses TRBV18 and TRBJ2-7; D remains unclear. The CDR3 extends over 15 amino acids. CDR1 and CDR2 (germline): KGHSH, LQKENI. V lost 1 base and J lost 4, with 14 bases in between. In nucleotides, the CDR3 is TGTGCCAGCTCACCACTTGCGGCCCGGTTTTACGAGCAGTACTTC. Protein product: CASSPLAARFYEQYF.

The chain combines TRBV7-6 with TRBJ1-3; weak D call: TRBD1 (6 bases). Germline CDR1 SGHVS, CDR2 FNYEAQ. Trimming took 1 base from V and 3 from J, leaving 13 bases between them. This CDR3 is 16 amino acids long. CDR3 nucleotide sequence: TGTGCCAGCAGCTTAGAGGCTACAGGGTTTGGAAACACCATATATTTT. Its translation: CASSLEATGFGNTIYF.

This clone was counted a few times. The chain couples TRBV5-1 to TRBJ2-7; 8 bases match TRBD2. The CDR3 length is 16 residues. V lost 5 bases, J lost 1 base, and 11 bases stayed unmatched. CDR1 is SGHRS and CDR2 is YFSETQ in the germline V gene. The CDR3: CASRISSGSVSYEQYF. CDR3 DNA: TGCGCCAGCAGAATCTCGAGCGGGAGTGTTTCCTACGAGCAGTACTTC.

For this clone: Different DNA sequences within this sample yield the same CDR3. V gene TRBV30 combines with J gene TRBJ1-2; no reliable D call. The CDR3 is 11 amino acids. V was clipped by 5 bases and J by 4 bases, with 8 bases between them. Germline V gene lookup returns CDR1 GTSNPN and CDR2 SVGIG (reference sequence). The CDR3 reads CAWSRGYGYTF. The CDR3 coding sequence is TGTGCCTGGTCACGGGGCTATGGCTACACCTTC. Using reference TRBV30 and TRBJ1-2 for the parts outside the CDR3, the full variable domain is SQTIHQWPATLVQPVGSPLSLECTVEGTSNPNLYWYRQAAGRGLQLLFYSVGIGQISSEVPQNLSASRPQDRQFILSSKKLLLSDSGFYLCAWSRGYGYTFGSGTRLTVV.

The chain links TRBV18 to TRBJ2-7, with a tentative D call TRBD1 (6 bases). Per the germline V gene, CDR1 is KGHSH and CDR2 is LQKENI. The V and J ends lost 6 bases and 7 bases respectively, with 22 bases between them. The CDR3 has 15 residues. This chain's CDR3 is CASSHTGTSLPEQYF. Here the CDR3 DNA reads TGTGCCAGCTCCCACACAGGGACATCCCTACCGGAGCAGTACTTC.

The V call is TRBV4-2, the J call TRBJ2-7, with D maybe TRBD2 (6 bases). CDR3 length: 13 amino acids. Per the germline V gene, CDR1 is LGHNA and CDR2 is YNFKEQ. Trimming shortened V by 0 bases and J by 10 bases, and 13 bases separated the two germline ends. The CDR3 reads CASSQEGETRQYF. CDR3 sequence (DNA): TGTGCCAGCAGCCAAGAAGGGGAGACTAGACAGTACTTC.

This sequence joins TRBV6-1 and TRBJ2-7; no clear D gene. The CDR3 runs to 12 residues. The germline gives CDR1 MNHNS, CDR2 SASEGT. Trimming removed 1 base at V and 3 bases at J, with 4 bases between. The CDR3 DNA reads as TGTGCCAGCAGTGAAGGCGGCTACGAGCAGTACTTC. The encoded protein is CASSEGGYEQYF.

The chain uses TRBV18 and TRBJ2-1, with 15 bases identical to TRBD2. V was clipped by 4 bases and J by 0 bases; unmatched bases: 10. Per the germline V gene, CDR1 is KGHSH and CDR2 is LQKENI. The CDR3 runs to 20 residues. Here the CDR3 reads CASSQQGTSGRFSSYNEQFF. The CDR3 nucleotides read TGTGCCAGCTCACAGCAGGGGACTAGCGGGAGGTTTAGCTCCTACAATGAGCAGTTCTTC. Filled out from reference TRBV18 and TRBJ2-1, the complete variable domain reads NAGVMQNPRHLVRRRGQEARLRCSPMKGHSHVYWYRQLPEEGLKFMVYLQKENIIDESGMPKERFSAEFPKEGPSILRIQQVVRGDSAAYFCASSQQGTSGRFSSYNEQFFGPGTRLTVL.

The CDR3 DNA reads TGCGCCAGCAGCCAGGCCCTCATAGCGGGGGGCAGGGAGACCCAGTACTTC. It encodes CASSQALIAGGRETQYF. This chain connects TRBV4-3 to TRBJ2-5; 10 nucleotides match TRBD2. The length of the CDR3 is 17 residues. The germline gives CDR1 LGHNA, CDR2 YSLEER. With V trimmed by 3 bases and J by 5 bases, 12 bases remained unmatched.

CDR3 loop: CSARQGVWAFF. CDR3 nucleotides: TGCAGTGCCCGACAGGGAGTGTGGGCTTTCTTT. The rearrangement joins TRBV20-1 to TRBJ1-1; 7 nucleotides agree with TRBD1. V lost 6 bases to trimming and J lost 11 bases; unmatched junction nucleotides: 9. This CDR3 has 11 residues. Germline assignment: CDR1 DFQATT and CDR2 SNEGSKA (reference sequence).